This T cell receptor (beta chain) was sequenced during a study of OX40 agonist ivuxolimab in advanced cancers. The wider study: Six ivuxolimab dose levels, 0.01 to 10 mg/kg, were given intravenously every 2 weeks. People in dose escalation had one of these cancers: hepatocellular carcinoma, melanoma, renal cell or head and neck cancer.

Germline V lookup: CDR1 LNHDA, CDR2 SQIVND (reference sequence). This CDR3 region has 15 residues. V lost 5 bases to trimming and J lost 4 bases; unmatched junction nucleotides: 8. The method was immunoSEQ multiplex PCR; TCRdb's version includes in-frame clones alone and lacks a portion of them. In the table there are some 60,000 clones, 84% of which are singletons. Notes on the study in general: There were, on average, more expanded clones in CD8+ T cells than in CD4+. With doses of 0.1 to 3.0 mg/kg, CD4+ and CD8+ blood T cells had undergone clonal expansion by week 6.

This clone occurred once. What it recognizes is unknown. The sequencing here drew on CD4+ or CD8+ T cells sorted from blood, taken in a trial of the OX40 agonist ivuxolimab. The chain couples TRBV19 to TRBJ1-1; 9 bases are shared with TRBD1. The clonotype originates from an adult with an advanced solid tumor such as melanoma, head and neck, liver or kidney cancer. The CDR3 DNA is TGTGCCAGTAGTCCCCCCGGGACAGGGCGCACTGAAGCTTTCTTT. It encodes CASSPPGTGRTEAFF.